The 20 T cell receptor beta chains given below trace back to one sample, sequenced in a study of blood T cell repertoires in COVID-19. Method: immunoSEQ multiplex PCR; TCRdb's copy keeps in-frame clones and lacks some. The table lists about 190,000 clones, 65% to 80% of them singletons, with roughly 12% in the top ten. The specimen was peripheral blood. These receptors came from a woman aged 50 to 65 with acute or convalescent COVID-19.

The chain is built from TRBV2 and TRBJ2-6, with D possibly being TRBD1 (6 bases). This CDR3 region has 16 residues. V lost 4 bases to trimming and J lost 2 bases, with 12 bases between them. Germline V gene sequence: CDR1 SNHLY, CDR2 FYNNEI. CDR3 nucleotides: TGTGCCAGCAGTGGGGCAGGGGAACCTGGGGCCAACGTCCTGACTTTC. The encoded protein is CASSGAGEPGANVLTF. Together with reference TRBV2 and TRBJ2-6, the CDR3 gives the full variable domain: EPEVTQTPSHQVTQMGQEVILRCVPISNHLYFYWYRQILGQKVEFLVSFYNNEISEKSEIFDDQFSVERPDGSNFTLKIRSTKLEDSAMYFCASSGAGEPGANVLTFGAGSRLTVL.

The chain has TRBV6-5 and TRBJ2-2; D not certain. CDR1 and CDR2 from the germline V gene are MNHEY and SVGAGI. This CDR3 has 12 amino acids. The V and J ends lost 6 bases and 2 bases respectively, with 4 bases between them. This CDR3 is CASSRNTGELFF. CDR3 in DNA: TGTGCCAGCAGCCGTAACACCGGGGAGCTGTTTTTT.

The chain combines TRBV6-5 with TRBJ1-1, with D maybe TRBD1 (5 bases). The CDR3 totals 13 residues. Germline loops: CDR1 MNHEY, CDR2 SVGAGI. Trimming left V 6 bases short and J 5 bases short, with 13 bases between. The CDR3 here is CASSLKRGTEAFF. DNA of the CDR3: TGTGCCAGCAGCCTAAAGCGGGGGACTGAAGCTTTCTTT.

The V call is TRBV6-1, the J call TRBJ2-3; D perhaps matches TRBD1 (5 bases). The CDR3 length is 14 residues. In germline, CDR1 is MNHNS, CDR2 SASEGT. Trimming shortened V by 1 base and J by 5 bases, and 10 bases separated the two germline ends. CDR3 residues: CASSEEQAVDTQYF. CDR3 DNA sequence: TGTGCCAGCAGTGAAGAACAGGCCGTAGATACGCAGTATTTT.

The chain uses TRBV4-3 and TRBJ1-1, with 7 bases lining up with TRBD1. The V gene end was trimmed by 1 base and the J gene end by 3 bases; junction bases not matched to a gene: 5. CDR3 length equals 15 residues. The germline CDR1 and CDR2 sequences are LGHNA and YSLEER. CDR3 in amino acids: CASSQVARGDTEAFF. The CDR3 nucleotides read TGCGCCAGCAGCCAAGTGGCCAGGGGGGACACTGAAGCTTTCTTT.

The rearrangement links TRBV30 to TRBJ1-2, with D perhaps matching TRBD1 (6 bases). The germline CDR1 and CDR2 sequences are GTSNPN and SVGIG (reference sequence). The V end lost 3 bases, the J end lost 6 bases, and 14 bases lay between the germline ends. This CDR3 region has 13 residues. This CDR3 reads CAWSQTGQNGYTF. For the CDR3, the DNA is TGTGCCTGGAGCCAAACAGGGCAGAATGGCTACACCTTC.

V is TRBV11-3 and J is TRBJ2-2, with unresolved D. Germline values: CDR1 SGHNT, CDR2 YENEEA. V was shortened by 3 bases and J by 5 bases, with 4 bases between the two germline ends. The CDR3 is 12 amino acids. CDR3 coding DNA: TGTGCCAGCAGCTTCAGGACCGGGGAGCTGTTTTTT. As protein: CASSFRTGELFF. The variable domain in full, completed from reference TRBV11-3 and TRBJ2-2, reads EAGVVQSPRYKIIEKKQPVAFWCNPISGHNTLYWYLQNLGQGPELLIRYENEEAVDDSQLPKDRFSAERLKGVDSTLKIQPAELGDSAVYLCASSFRTGELFFGEGSRLTVL.

The table lists this clone with a count of one. The rearrangement uses TRBV29-1 and TRBJ2-1; TRBD1 is a possible D gene (5 bases). In germline, CDR1 is SQVTM, CDR2 ANQGSEA. Trimming left V 3 bases short and J 0 bases short, with 12 bases between. CDR3 length: 15 residues. The CDR3 nucleotides are TGCAGCGTTGATGGGGCGGCCCGCTCCTACAATGAGCAGTTCTTC. This encodes CSVDGAARSYNEQFF.

This clone was recorded once. This chain connects TRBV10-3 to TRBJ2-1, with D possibly TRBD1 on 5 matching bases. This CDR3 is 13 amino acids long. Between the trimmed V and J ends, which lost 3 bases and 5 bases, there was a span of 8 bases. Germline CDR1 is ENHRY and CDR2 is SYGVKD. CDR3 nucleotides: TGTGCCATCAGTGAAAAAGGGGACAATGAGCAGTTCTTC. This gives the protein CAISEKGDNEQFF.

The V gene is TRBV27, the J gene TRBJ2-7; the D gene is possibly TRBD1 (7 bases). Trimming took off 8 bases at V and 6 bases at J, with 23 bases between the two ends. The germline V gene has CDR1 MNHEY and CDR2 SMNVEV (reference sequence). The CDR3 spans 15 residues. CDR3 sequence (DNA): TGTGCCAGCGGCTTAACCGGGACAGTGGGGGGCGAGCAGTACTTC. Its translation: CASGLTGTVGGEQYF.

This clone was detected once. The V and J genes are TRBV6-5 and TRBJ1-2, with TRBD1 identical over 7 bases. The trim removed 6 bases at V and 3 bases at J, leaving 7 bases unmatched. From germline, CDR1 is MNHEY and CDR2 SVGAGI. This CDR3 contains 14 residues. CDR3 residues: CASRLRGRDYGYTF. The CDR3 DNA reads as TGTGCCAGCAGATTGAGGGGGCGGGACTATGGCTACACCTTC.

This chain joins TRBV15 and TRBJ1-5; tentatively, D is TRBD1 (6 bases). The CDR3 is made up of 17 amino acids. The V end was cut by 3 bases, the J end by 0 bases, with 15 bases between. Looked up from germline, CDR1 is LNHNV and CDR2 is YYDKDF (reference sequence). The CDR3 nucleotides read TGTGCCACCAGCAGGGCTACAGGGATTCATAGCAATCAGCCCCAGCATTTT. This encodes CATSRATGIHSNQPQHF.

J is TRBJ1-2 and V is TRBV12-3 or TRBV12-4, with a weak D call TRBD1 (6 bases). With 5 bases removed from V and 8 bases from J, the gap between germline ends came to 15 bases. The CDR3 runs to 13 residues. DNA for the CDR3: TGTGCCAGCAGTACCGGCCCTCAGGGGGGCTACACCTTC. Its translation: CASSTGPQGGYTF.

This CDR3 is CASSSGGHTDTQYF. For the CDR3, the DNA is TGTGCCAGCAGCTCAGGGGGCCACACAGATACGCAGTATTTT. The V and J genes are TRBV11-2 and TRBJ2-3, with 8 bases aligning to TRBD1. With V trimmed by 4 bases and J by 2 bases, 2 bases remained unmatched. Germline CDR1 and CDR2: SGHAT and FQNNGV. This CDR3 is 14 amino acids long.

This clone was seen more than once but under ten times. This rearrangement joins TRBV5-4 to TRBJ2-2; 13 bases line up with TRBD2. V was clipped by 3 bases and J by 7 bases; unmatched bases: 6. Germline V gene data show CDR1 as SGHNT and CDR2 as YYREEE (reference sequence). The CDR3 contains 16 residues. The CDR3 nucleotides read TGTGCCAGCAGCTCTAGACTAGCGGGGGGCGTCGGGGAGCTGTTTTTT. Translated: CASSSRLAGGVGELFF.

This clone occurred many times. The gene calls are TRBV7-2 and TRBJ2-7; 10 nucleotides align to TRBD2. CDR3 length: 15 residues. With 1 base clipped from V and 7 bases from J, the junction kept 7 bases outside the gene matches. Per germline, CDR1 SGHTA and CDR2 FQGNSA. The CDR3: CASSLGAGGVREQYF. The CDR3 DNA reads as TGTGCCAGCAGCTTAGGAGCGGGAGGGGTCCGAGAGCAGTACTTC.

The V gene is TRBV18, the J gene TRBJ1-1, with TRBD1 matching over 9 bases. The CDR3 length is 15 residues. Germline CDR1 KGHSH, CDR2 LQKENI. V gave up 3 bases and J gave up 5 bases; unmatched junction bases: 7. The CDR3 spells CASSPGTGIETEAFF. CDR3 nucleotide sequence: TGTGCCAGCTCACCGGGGACAGGGATTGAGACTGAAGCTTTCTTT. The whole variable domain, filled in from reference TRBV18 and TRBJ1-1, reads NAGVMQNPRHLVRRRGQEARLRCSPMKGHSHVYWYRQLPEEGLKFMVYLQKENIIDESGMPKERFSAEFPKEGPSILRIQQVVRGDSAAYFCASSPGTGIETEAFFGQGTRLTVV.

The chain links TRBV4-3 to TRBJ1-2; perhaps TRBD1 as D (6 bases). V was clipped by 4 bases and J by 3 bases, with 18 bases between them. Looked up from germline, CDR1 is LGHNA and CDR2 is YSLEER. The CDR3 totals 16 residues. In DNA, the CDR3 is TGCGCCAGCAGCCCCCTTACGGGGGGCGGGGACTATGGCTACACCTTC. Translation gives CASSPLTGGGDYGYTF.

The rearrangement joins TRBV5-4 to TRBJ1-2; tentative D call: TRBD1 (5 bases). Germline V gene lookup returns CDR1 SGHNT and CDR2 YYREEE (reference sequence). There are 16 residues in the CDR3. V was pared by 0 bases and J by 5 bases, with 17 bases between. CDR3 sequence reads: CASSLGLETDVYGYTF. As DNA, the CDR3 is TGTGCCAGCAGCTTGGGGTTGGAGACAGACGTATATGGCTACACCTTC.

The V and J genes are TRBV30 and TRBJ1-6; 7 bases match TRBD1. Germline-derived CDR1 and CDR2 are GTSNPN and SVGIG (reference sequence). CDR3 length equals 16 residues. V shed 3 bases, J shed 8 bases, and the junction held 13 bases outside the gene matches. CDR3 loop: CAWSPTRGTTDSPLHF. The CDR3 DNA is TGTGCCTGGAGCCCTACCAGGGGGACGACCGATTCACCCCTCCACTTT.